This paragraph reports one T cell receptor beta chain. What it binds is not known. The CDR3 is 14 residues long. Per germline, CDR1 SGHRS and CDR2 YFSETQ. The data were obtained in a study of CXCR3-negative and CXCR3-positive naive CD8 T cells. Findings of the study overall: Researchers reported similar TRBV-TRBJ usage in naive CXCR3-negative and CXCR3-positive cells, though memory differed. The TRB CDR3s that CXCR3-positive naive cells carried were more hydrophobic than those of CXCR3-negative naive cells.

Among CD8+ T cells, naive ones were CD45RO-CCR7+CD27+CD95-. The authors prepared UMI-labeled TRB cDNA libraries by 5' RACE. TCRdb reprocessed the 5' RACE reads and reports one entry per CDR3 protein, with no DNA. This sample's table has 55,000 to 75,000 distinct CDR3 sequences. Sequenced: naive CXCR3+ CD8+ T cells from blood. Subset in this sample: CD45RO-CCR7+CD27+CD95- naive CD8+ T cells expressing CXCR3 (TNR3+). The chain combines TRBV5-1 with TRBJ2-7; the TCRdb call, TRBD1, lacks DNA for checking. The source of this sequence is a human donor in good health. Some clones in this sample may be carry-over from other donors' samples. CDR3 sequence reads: CASSPGQNSYEQYF. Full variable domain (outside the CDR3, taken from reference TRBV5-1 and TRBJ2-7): KAGVTQTPRYLIKTRGQQVTLSCSPISGHRSVSWYQQTPGQGLQFLFEYFSETQRNKGNFPGRFSGRQFSNSRSEMNVSTLELGDSALYLCASSPGQNSYEQYFGPGTRLTVT.